This record looks at one TCR beta chain sequence and its context. Its antigen is not identified. V lost 10 bases and J lost 3, with 16 bases in between. Germline V gene sequence: CDR1 MGHDK, CDR2 SYGVNS. The CDR3 totals 14 residues. The data derive from a study of T cell repertoires in cytomegalovirus infection. TCRdb redid the calling of the reads with MiXCR, one entry per CDR3 protein. Among approximately 1,000,000 distinct CDR3 sequences listed, 25% to 40% were seen once. The sequence derives from a human donor in good health (CMV status not recorded). Some clones in this sample may be carry-over from other donors' samples. Sequencing was performed on cultured CD8+ T cells from PBMCs, taken from culture after CMV antigen stimulation. The genes are TRBV25-1 and TRBJ1-5; the D gene is possibly TRBD1 (5 bases). The CDR3 spells CATAQVGDNQPQHF. The CDR3 bases are TGTGCCACAGCCCAGGTAGGGGACAATCAGCCCCAGCATTTT.